This entry lists 19 T cell receptor beta chains sequenced from one sample in a study of blood T cell repertoires in COVID-19. Method: immunoSEQ multiplex PCR; TCRdb's copy keeps in-frame clones and lacks some. Among some 250,000 clones listed, 86% were seen once. The sequencing sample was made of PBMCs or T cells enriched from blood (not recorded which). The receptors come from a man younger than 35 who had recovered from COVID-19.

This sequence joins TRBV27 and TRBJ2-2; D is perhaps TRBD1 (5 bases). The V gene lost 5 bases and the J gene lost 2 bases, with 12 bases spanning the gap. The CDR3 is 15 amino acids. CDR1 is MNHEY and CDR2 is SMNVEV in the germline V gene (reference sequence). CDR3 sequence (DNA): TGTGCCAGCAGTCTGGGCACAGGAAACACCGGGGAGCTGTTTTTT. It yields the protein CASSLGTGNTGELFF.

The chain has TRBV5-4 and TRBJ1-1, with D maybe TRBD1 (5 bases). Trimming took off 5 bases at V and 1 base at J, with 15 bases between the two ends. The germline gives CDR1 SGHNT, CDR2 YYREEE (reference sequence). This CDR3 spans 15 amino acids. CDR3 protein: CASRSDSLSNTEAFF. The CDR3 nucleotides read TGTGCCAGCAGGTCTGACAGCCTCTCGAACACTGAAGCTTTCTTT.

V usage is TRBV18 and J usage is TRBJ1-4, with 10 bases matching TRBD1. V trimming: 2 bases; J trimming: 12 bases; junction bases outside the gene matches: 6. Germline V gene sequence: CDR1 KGHSH, CDR2 LQKENI. The CDR3 runs to 14 residues. The CDR3 nucleotides read TGTGCCAGCTCACCATACGGGACAGGGGTTCAACTGTTTTTT. Translated, it gives CASSPYGTGVQLFF.

The rearrangement links TRBV5-4 to TRBJ2-2; 8 positions match TRBD2. The CDR3 contains 17 residues. V dropped 3 bases and J dropped 2; count of bases not matched to a gene: 9. Per germline, CDR1 SGHNT and CDR2 YYREEE (reference sequence). The CDR3 reads CASSSKHSGDNTGELFF. In nucleotides, the CDR3 is TGTGCCAGCAGCTCGAAACATAGCGGGGACAACACCGGGGAGCTGTTTTTT.

The V call is TRBV28, the J call TRBJ1-1; 8 nucleotides agree with TRBD1. After removal of 7 bases from V and 3 bases from J, the junction contained 7 bases not matched to a gene. In germline, CDR1 is MDHEN, CDR2 SYDVKM. This CDR3 contains 14 residues. CDR3 sequence (DNA): TGTGCCAGCACCTCCGGACAGGGAGACACTGAAGCTTTCTTT. Amino acid sequence: CASTSGQGDTEAFF.

The chain joins TRBV7-9 to TRBJ2-3; 9 bases agree with TRBD2. The CDR3 is 19 residues long. V dropped 1 base and J dropped 5; count of bases not matched to a gene: 16. Looked up from germline, CDR1 is SEHNR and CDR2 is FQNEAQ (reference sequence). In DNA, the CDR3 is TGTGCCAGCAGCTTAGGGAGTCTAGCGGGAACTTCGTCGGGAGATACGCAGTATTTT. This encodes CASSLGSLAGTSSGDTQYF.

The rearrangement links TRBV6-4 to TRBJ2-2; 9 bases agree with TRBD1. The CDR3 sequence is 14 residues long. Looked up from germline, CDR1 is MRHNA and CDR2 is SNTAGT. After removal of 7 bases from V and 2 bases from J, the junction contained 2 bases not matched to a gene. CDR3 residues: CASKTGGNTGELFF. The CDR3, as DNA: TGTGCCAGCAAGACAGGGGGTAACACCGGGGAGCTGTTTTTT.

This chain joins TRBV21-1 and TRBJ1-2. TRBV21-1 is flagged as a pseudogene. The CDR3 sequence is 15 residues long. The chain's CDR3 is CASRAAGRTDYGYTF. Written as DNA, the CDR3 is TGTGCCAGCAGGGCAGCGGGGCGCACGGACTATGGCTACACCTTC.

This clone was observed a handful of times. CDR3 region: CASSLGQNGDGYTF. For the CDR3, the DNA is TGCGCCAGCAGCTTGGGACAGAATGGCGATGGCTACACCTTC. The rearrangement uses TRBV5-1 and TRBJ1-2; D perhaps matches TRBD1 (5 bases). The CDR3 length is 14 residues. The V and J ends lost 0 bases and 6 bases respectively, with 12 bases between them. Germline loops: CDR1 SGHRS, CDR2 YFSETQ. The full variable domain, with the rest looked up from reference TRBV5-1 and TRBJ1-2, is KAGVTQTPRYLIKTRGQQVTLSCSPISGHRSVSWYQQTPGQGLQFLFEYFSETQRNKGNFPGRFSGRQFSNSRSEMNVSTLELGDSALYLCASSLGQNGDGYTFGSGTRLTVV.

The J gene is TRBJ2-5, the V gene TRBV2; a possible D gene is TRBD2 (6 bases). Germline CDR1 is SNHLY and CDR2 is FYNNEI. This CDR3 spans 18 amino acids. V was shortened by 8 bases and J by 5 bases, with 30 bases between the two germline ends. The CDR3 region is CASSSRKTTSTSGETQYF. The CDR3 DNA is TGTGCCAGCTCGTCTCGGAAGACGACCAGTACAAGCGGGGAGACCCAGTACTTC.

The V call is TRBV6-2 or TRBV6-3, the J call TRBJ1-5; D is possibly TRBD1 (6 bases). The CDR3 runs to 18 residues. Trimming pared 2 bases from V and 2 bases from J, leaving 19 bases between. Germline-derived CDR1 and CDR2 are MNHEY and SVGEGT. The CDR3 DNA sequence: TGTGCCAGCAGTTACCCCGTTACAGGGCGATATGGCAATCAGCCCCAGCATTTT. Translated, it gives CASSYPVTGRYGNQPQHF.

This chain joins TRBV5-1 and TRBJ2-7, with 10 bases lining up with TRBD2. The germline V gene has CDR1 SGHRS and CDR2 YFSETQ. J was trimmed by 2 bases and V by 0 bases; bases with no gene match: 20. This CDR3 comprises 21 residues. The CDR3 sequence is CASSLAAAGYFSGRLAYEQYF. The CDR3 DNA reads TGCGCCAGCAGCTTGGCCGCTGCAGGGTACTTTAGCGGGAGGTTGGCCTACGAGCAGTACTTC.

The genes are TRBV29-1 and TRBJ2-7; 7 bases agree with TRBD1. Trimming took 5 bases from V and 2 from J; bases not matched to a gene: 12. CDR3 length: 15 residues. Per germline, CDR1 SQVTM and CDR2 ANQGSEA. The CDR3 DNA reads as TGCAGCGTTTTGAATCCGGCAGGGGGTACCTACGAGCAGTACTTC. It encodes CSVLNPAGGTYEQYF.

The J gene is TRBJ2-3, the V gene TRBV3-1 (or the pseudogene TRBV3-2), with 9 nucleotides matching TRBD2. The V gene end was trimmed by 0 bases and the J gene end by 1 base; junction bases not matched to a gene: 8. Germline V gene data show CDR1 as LGHDT and CDR2 as YNNKEL (reference sequence). The length of the CDR3 is 18 residues. For the CDR3, the DNA is TGTGCCAGCAGCCAAGATGATAGCGGGAGTCTTGGCACAGATACGCAGTATTTT. Translating gives CASSQDDSGSLGTDTQYF.

The chain combines TRBV6-4 with TRBJ1-3; perhaps TRBD1 as D (5 bases). V lost 6 bases and J lost 9, with 18 bases in between. CDR1 is MRHNA and CDR2 is SNTAGT in the germline V gene. CDR3 length equals 14 residues. CDR3 loop: CASRQNGGFGTIYF. CDR3 nucleotides: TGTGCCAGCAGGCAAAACGGGGGGTTTGGCACCATATATTTT.

The chain has TRBV28 and TRBJ1-2, with D possibly being TRBD1 (5 bases). The CDR3 extends over 15 amino acids. Per germline, CDR1 MDHEN and CDR2 SYDVKM. V lost 7 bases and J lost 1, with 16 bases in between. The CDR3 reads CASTLDQGSNYGYTF. DNA for the CDR3: TGTGCCAGCACCCTTGACCAGGGTAGTAACTATGGCTACACCTTC.

The V call is TRBV7-8, the J call TRBJ1-2; D call uncertain. Germline V lookup: CDR1 SGHVS, CDR2 FQNEAQ. This CDR3 spans 15 amino acids. With 5 bases removed from V and 3 bases from J, the gap between germline ends came to 16 bases. CDR3 region: CASSLSVVGDYGYTF. The CDR3 DNA follows: TGTGCCAGCAGCCTCTCGGTTGTAGGAGACTATGGCTACACCTTC.

This chain joins TRBV5-1 and TRBJ2-1; possible D gene TRBD1, 5 bases. Germline V gene data show CDR1 as SGHRS and CDR2 as YFSETQ. The CDR3 runs to 13 residues. V was trimmed by 4 bases and J by 8 bases, leaving 13 bases between them. The CDR3 nucleotides read TGCGCCAGCAGCCAGAATACAGGCTATGAGCAGTTCTTC. This encodes CASSQNTGYEQFF.

The V call is TRBV25-1, the J call TRBJ2-1; a weak D match, TRBD2 (5 bases). V was shortened by 8 bases and J by 5 bases, with 19 bases between the two germline ends. The CDR3 has 15 amino acids. The V gene's germline CDR1 is MGHDK and CDR2 SYGVNS. The CDR3 loop reads CASHSKRGPDNEQFF. The CDR3 DNA reads as TGTGCCAGCCATTCTAAACGGGGTCCTGACAATGAGCAGTTCTTC.